These 29 T cell receptor beta chains were sequenced from one sample in a study of cytomegalovirus exposure and HLA in healthy donors. The PCR contained 60 Vbeta and 13 Jbeta primers. Data came from immunoSEQ multiplex PCR; TCRdb stores just in-frame clones and leaves some out. Its table records approximately 51,000 clones. Sequencing input: PBMCs. Receptors were obtained from a middle-aged man in good health and CMV-seropositive.

The chain combines TRBV28 with TRBJ1-2; 8 bases match TRBD1. Germline loops: CDR1 MDHEN, CDR2 SYDVKM. The CDR3 spans 15 residues. V lost 1 base and J lost 2; bases outside the gene matches: 3. CDR3 residues: CASSLSWTGNYGYTF. DNA for the CDR3: TGTGCCAGCAGTTTATCATGGACAGGGAACTATGGCTACACCTTC.

The V and J genes are TRBV11-1 and TRBJ2-7; 9 bases align to TRBD2. The germline CDR1 and CDR2 sequences are SGHAT and FQDESV (reference sequence). The CDR3 is made up of 14 amino acids. The ends lost 6 bases at V and 2 bases at J; junction bases unmatched: 5. CDR3 region: CASSPLAGTYEQYF. The CDR3 nucleotides are TGTGCCAGCAGTCCTCTAGCGGGGACCTACGAGCAGTACTTC. The full variable domain, in which reference TRBV11-1 and TRBJ2-7 provide the parts outside the CDR3, is EAEVAQSPRYKITEKSQAVAFWCDPISGHATLYWYRQILGQGPELLVQFQDESVVDDSQLPKDRFSAERLKGVDSTLKIQPAELGDSAMYLCASSPLAGTYEQYFGPGTRLTVT.

The rearrangement uses TRBV6-5 and TRBJ2-1; a possible D gene is TRBD2 (5 bases). CDR1 is MNHEY and CDR2 is SVGAGI in the germline V gene. Between the trimmed V and J ends, which lost 4 bases and 7 bases, there was a span of 8 bases. CDR3 length: 12 amino acids. DNA of the CDR3: TGTGCCAGCAGTTCAGGAGGTAATGAGCAGTTCTTC. The encoded protein is CASSSGGNEQFF.

According to its frequency, this clone is medium-sized. The chain employs TRBV6-4 and TRBJ2-1, with D possibly TRBD1 on 6 matching bases. Germline assignment: CDR1 MRHNA and CDR2 SNTAGT. V was clipped by 5 bases and J by 5 bases, with 10 bases between them. CDR3 length: 13 residues. For the CDR3, the DNA is TGTGCCAGCAGTACCGGGACAAACAATGAGCAGTTCTTC. Translated, it gives CASSTGTNNEQFF.

Here the CDR3 reads CASSSGSLSYEQYF. The CDR3 DNA follows: TGTGCCAGCAGTTCAGGGTCTCTCTCCTACGAGCAGTACTTC. The chain recombines TRBV2 with TRBJ2-7; the D gene is possibly TRBD1 (5 bases). Trimming took off 5 bases at V and 0 bases at J, with 11 bases between the two ends. Germline CDR1 and CDR2: SNHLY and FYNNEI. The CDR3 consists of 14 residues.

The CDR3 spells CASSGRGPSYTF. The CDR3 nucleotides are TGTGCCAGCAGTGGCAGGGGGCCAAGCTACACCTTC. The V and J genes are TRBV25-1 and TRBJ1-2; 8 bases fit TRBD1. The V segment lost 4 bases and the J segment 9 bases; nucleotides outside the gene matches: 4. CDR1 and CDR2 (germline): MGHDK, SYGVNS. This CDR3 spans 12 amino acids.

The chain is built from TRBV4-2 and TRBJ2-3; the match to TRBD2 covers 8 bases. CDR1 and CDR2 (germline): LGHNA, YNFKEQ. The CDR3 covers 16 residues. V shed 0 bases and J 9 bases; nucleotides not matched to a gene: 11. CDR3 protein: CASSQDGHGPGGTQYF. Here the CDR3 DNA reads TGTGCCAGCAGCCAAGATGGTCATGGCCCGGGGGGGACGCAGTATTTT.

The chain is built from TRBV5-4 and TRBJ2-1; D is ambiguous. Germline lookup yields CDR1 SGHNT and CDR2 YYREEE (reference sequence). The CDR3 consists of 13 residues. Trimming left V 0 bases short and J 4 bases short, with 5 bases between. Here the CDR3 reads CASSLEEYNEQFF. The CDR3 DNA follows: TGTGCCAGCAGCTTGGAGGAGTACAATGAGCAGTTCTTC.

This sequence joins TRBV6-5 and TRBJ2-7; maybe TRBD2 (6 bases). Germline loops: CDR1 MNHEY, CDR2 SVGAGI. V dropped 6 bases and J dropped 2 bases, with 14 bases sitting between them. CDR3 size: 14 residues. Written as DNA, the CDR3 is TGTGCCAGCAGAATCGGGACTTTTACCTACGAGCAGTACTTC. This gives the protein CASRIGTFTYEQYF.

The rearrangement links TRBV7-9 to TRBJ1-1; perhaps TRBD1 as D (6 bases). This CDR3 contains 14 residues. V gave up 5 bases and J gave up 0 bases, with 10 bases separating them. Germline V gives CDR1 SEHNR, CDR2 FQNEAQ (reference sequence). The CDR3 loop is CASSEGTLNTEAFF. CDR3 DNA: TGTGCCAGCAGCGAAGGGACACTGAACACTGAAGCTTTCTTT.

The V gene is TRBV4-2, the J gene TRBJ2-1; 8 bases agree with TRBD1. The V segment lost 2 bases and the J segment 8 bases; nucleotides outside the gene matches: 8. Per germline, CDR1 LGHNA and CDR2 YNFKEQ. This CDR3 is built from 15 residues. CDR3 loop: CASSQPGQAGDEQFF. Here the CDR3 DNA reads TGTGCCAGCAGCCAACCGGGACAGGCCGGGGATGAGCAGTTCTTC.

The chain joins TRBV7-2 to TRBJ2-7; 7 positions match TRBD2. The length of the CDR3 is 13 residues. Unmatched junction bases numbered 4, after V lost 5 bases and J lost 3 bases. Germline V gene lookup returns CDR1 SGHTA and CDR2 FQGNSA. The CDR3 DNA sequence: TGTGCCAGCAGCCCGACGGGGGGCTACGAGCAGTACTTC. Translated: CASSPTGGYEQYF. The complete variable domain, with remaining parts taken from reference TRBV7-2 and TRBJ2-7, reads GAGVSQSPSNKVTEKGKDVELRCDPISGHTALYWYRQSLGQGLEFLIYFQGNSAPDKSGLPSDRFSAERTGGSVSTLTIQRTQQEDSAVYLCASSPTGGYEQYFGPGTRLTVT.

The J gene is TRBJ1-1, the V gene TRBV7-9, with 8 bases matching TRBD1. Germline CDR1 and CDR2: SEHNR and FQNEAQ (reference sequence). The CDR3 contains 14 residues. V lost 5 bases and J lost 5; bases outside the gene matches: 7. CDR3 sequence reads: CASSDQGAFTEAFF. The DNA of the CDR3 is TGTGCCAGCAGCGACCAGGGGGCGTTTACTGAAGCTTTCTTT.

The rearrangement links TRBV7-2 to TRBJ2-1; 8 positions match TRBD2. The CDR3 sequence is 14 residues long. The V and J ends lost 6 bases and 2 bases, in that order; junction bases with no gene match: 3. Germline lookup yields CDR1 SGHTA and CDR2 FQGNSA. CDR3 protein: CASSLSGAYNEQFF. CDR3 bases: TGTGCCAGCAGTCTTAGCGGGGCCTACAATGAGCAGTTCTTC.

The rearrangement joins TRBV11-2 to TRBJ1-4; 9 nucleotides line up with TRBD1. The germline V gene has CDR1 SGHAT and CDR2 FQNNGV. Trimming took 5 bases from V and 8 from J; bases not matched to a gene: 0. CDR3 length: 12 amino acids. The CDR3 region has the DNA TGTGCCAGCAGCGGGACAGGGGAAAAACTGTTTTTT. Its translation: CASSGTGEKLFF.

V and J are TRBV10-3 and TRBJ1-6, with TRBD1 as a possible D gene (5 bases). V lost 0 bases, J lost 4 bases, and 10 bases lay in between. CDR1 and CDR2 (germline): ENHRY, SYGVKD. This CDR3 comprises 16 residues. CDR3 region: CAISESGGDYNSPLHF. In DNA, the CDR3 is TGTGCCATCAGTGAGTCGGGAGGGGATTATAATTCACCCCTCCACTTT.

The chain employs TRBV6-4 and TRBJ2-3; 8 bases line up with TRBD2. CDR3 size: 14 residues. The germline gives CDR1 MRHNA, CDR2 SNTAGT. Germline trimming cut 4 bases from V and 1 base from J; bases unmatched to any gene: 1. CDR3 protein: CASSVSGGTDTQYF. The CDR3 DNA reads TGTGCCAGCAGTGTTAGCGGGGGCACAGATACGCAGTATTTT.

V and J are TRBV7-2 and TRBJ1-5, with 7 bases that match TRBD1. Germline-derived CDR1 and CDR2 are SGHTA and FQGNSA. The CDR3 is made up of 15 amino acids. Trimming cost V 5 bases and J 0 bases; bases outside gene matches: 4. The CDR3 reads CASSATGISNQPQHF. The DNA of the CDR3 is TGTGCCAGCAGCGCGACAGGGATTAGCAATCAGCCCCAGCATTTT. Based on the CDR3 plus reference TRBV7-2 and TRBJ1-5, the full variable domain is GAGVSQSPSNKVTEKGKDVELRCDPISGHTALYWYRQSLGQGLEFLIYFQGNSAPDKSGLPSDRFSAERTGGSVSTLTIQRTQQEDSAVYLCASSATGISNQPQHFGDGTRLSIL.

The J gene is TRBJ2-5, the V gene TRBV18, with TRBD1 matching 10 bases. CDR1 and CDR2 (germline): KGHSH, LQKENI. There are 16 residues in the CDR3. With 3 bases clipped from V and 4 bases from J, the junction kept 8 bases outside the gene matches. CDR3 protein: CASSPYRDRGVETQYF. The CDR3 DNA reads as TGTGCCAGCTCACCCTACCGGGACAGGGGAGTAGAGACCCAGTACTTC. Filled out from reference TRBV18 and TRBJ2-5, the complete variable domain reads NAGVMQNPRHLVRRRGQEARLRCSPMKGHSHVYWYRQLPEEGLKFMVYLQKENIIDESGMPKERFSAEFPKEGPSILRIQQVVRGDSAAYFCASSPYRDRGVETQYFGPGTRLLVL.

Of note for this clone: The junction and the germline gene differ at one end; a read error may be behind it. At the DNA level, this CDR3 is encoded by other sequences in the same sample as well. The chain links TRBV9 to TRBJ1-2; 7 bases fit TRBD1. This CDR3 is built from 15 residues. Germline values: CDR1 SGDLS, CDR2 YYNGEE. CDR3 residues: CASSPRDSPSYGYTF. The CDR3 DNA follows: TGCGCCAGCAGCCCCCGGGACAGCCCCAGCTATGGCTACACCTTC.

V gene TRBV30 combines with J gene TRBJ1-4; 7 bases agree with TRBD1. Germline CDR1 and CDR2: GTSNPN and SVGIG (reference sequence). This CDR3 has 14 residues. Trimming at V came to 3 bases and at J to 7 bases, leaving 8 bases not matched to a gene. CDR3 loop: CAWRRTGSGEKLFF. In nucleotides, the CDR3 is TGTGCCTGGAGGAGGACAGGATCAGGTGAAAAACTGTTTTTT.

This chain uses TRBV28 with TRBJ1-6; 11 bases map to TRBD1. Germline V CDR1 and CDR2: MDHEN, SYDVKM. Trimming removed 5 bases from V and 7 bases from J; junction bases left unmatched: 7. This CDR3 contains 16 residues. CDR3 region: CASSPGQGAPNSPLHF. In nucleotides, the CDR3 is TGTGCCAGCAGTCCCGGACAGGGGGCTCCGAATTCACCCCTCCACTTT.

The J gene is TRBJ2-1, the V gene TRBV4-2; 9 nucleotides match TRBD2. Germline V lookup: CDR1 LGHNA, CDR2 YNFKEQ. After removal of 1 base from V and 5 bases from J, the junction contained 6 bases not matched to a gene. The CDR3 consists of 16 residues. The CDR3 spells CASSQVIAGDDNEQFF. CDR3 in DNA: TGTGCCAGCAGCCAAGTTATAGCGGGAGATGACAATGAGCAGTTCTTC.

The DNA for the CDR3 is TGTGCCAGTAGTATAGTTAGCTTGGGCTACAATGAGCAGTTCTTC. It encodes CASSIVSLGYNEQFF. The J gene is TRBJ2-1, the V gene TRBV19; D unclear. Trimming cost V 1 base and J 3 bases, with 10 bases left between them. The germline CDR1 and CDR2 sequences are LNHDA and SQIVND (reference sequence). This CDR3 contains 15 residues.

The chain carries TRBV7-8 and TRBJ1-1; unclear D gene. Trimming left V 6 bases short and J 2 bases short, with 13 bases between. The length of the CDR3 is 14 residues. Per the germline V gene, CDR1 is SGHVS and CDR2 is FQNEAQ. The CDR3 here is CASSIETGNTEAFF. In DNA, the CDR3 is TGTGCCAGCAGTATAGAGACGGGAAACACTGAAGCTTTCTTT.

The V gene is TRBV6-5, the J gene TRBJ2-3, with 10 bases aligning to TRBD2. V lost 5 bases and J lost 5; bases outside the gene matches: 7. Germline V gene sequence: CDR1 MNHEY, CDR2 SVGAGI. CDR3 length: 15 amino acids. CDR3 amino acids: CASSPPGLARDTQYF. CDR3 coding DNA: TGTGCCAGCAGTCCACCGGGACTAGCGAGAGATACGCAGTATTTT.

The rearrangement uses TRBV27 and TRBJ1-2; 9 bases agree with TRBD1. From germline, CDR1 is MNHEY and CDR2 SMNVEV (reference sequence). Trimming at V came to 10 bases and at J to 2 bases, leaving 2 bases not matched to a gene. CDR3 size: 12 residues. CDR3 sequence (DNA): TGTGCCACCGGACAGGGGAACTATGGCTACACCTTC. This gives the protein CATGQGNYGYTF.

V gene TRBV14 combines with J gene TRBJ2-3, with D perhaps matching TRBD2 (6 bases). V lost 0 bases and J 8 bases, leaving 12 bases between the germline ends. CDR1 and CDR2 from the germline V gene are SGHDN and FVKESK. This CDR3 is built from 14 residues. The CDR3 nucleotides are TGTGCCAGCAGCCAAGAATCAGGTAGCGGTACGCAGTATTTT. Amino acids: CASSQESGSGTQYF.

The chain combines TRBV19 with TRBJ1-4; the D gene is possibly TRBD1 (5 bases). Between the trimmed V and J ends, which lost 5 bases and 5 bases, there was a span of 12 bases. The CDR3 consists of 14 residues. Germline CDR1 is LNHDA and CDR2 is SQIVND (reference sequence). For the CDR3, the DNA is TGTGCCAGTAGTCGGGGCGGAGGGAATGAAAAACTGTTTTTT. Translated: CASSRGGGNEKLFF.